These T cell receptor beta chains were read from a single sample in a study of Ad26.COV2.S vaccination and SARS-CoV-2 variants. Here immunoSEQ multiplex PCR was the method, and the copy in TCRdb shows in-frame clones only, minus some. Here the sample spans 350,000 to 500,000 clones, 75% to 95% being singletons. The sample was peripheral blood, taken in a trial of Ad26.COV2.S vaccine versus placebo. These receptors came from a person between 18 and 65 years old who received the Ad26.COV2.S COVID-19 vaccine or a placebo. Both conserved end residues are part of each CDR3. Fields, in order: D gene, clone size, J gene, V gene, CDR3 DNA, CDR3 protein. D genes are given only for firm matches. Part of the rows lack a size; the others show once, few, many or a class for expanded clones.

d_gene: .
abundance: .
j_gene: TRBJ2-2
v_gene: TRBV11-2
CDR3nt: TGTGCCAGCAGCAAAGATGAGTGGCAGGGGTCAGGGGAGCTGTTTTTT
CDR3aa: CASSKDEWQGSGELFF

d_gene: .
abundance: .
j_gene: TRBJ2-5
v_gene: TRBV19
CDR3nt: TGTGCCAGTAGTTTTGGTAGCGGTCAAGAGACCCAGTACTTC
CDR3aa: CASSFGSGQETQYF

d_gene: .
abundance: once
j_gene: TRBJ2-7
v_gene: TRBV27
CDR3nt: TGTGCCAGCAGACCAACCTTACACTACGAGCAGTACTTC
CDR3aa: CASRPTLHYEQYF

d_gene: TRBD2
abundance: once
j_gene: TRBJ2-7
v_gene: TRBV7-2
CDR3nt: TGTGCCAGCAGATCAACCGGGACTAGCGCCAACGAGCAGTACTTC
CDR3aa: CASRSTGTSANEQYF

d_gene: .
abundance: .
j_gene: TRBJ2-1
v_gene: TRBV9
CDR3nt: TGTGCCAGCAGCGTAGCTTTCGGAGGGGCACCTGAGCAGTTCTTC
CDR3aa: CASSVAFGGAPEQFF

d_gene: .
abundance: .
j_gene: TRBJ1-4
v_gene: TRBV6-5
CDR3nt: TGTGCCAGCAGCCGGTCCGGGAGGCCTAATGAAAAACTGTTTTTT
CDR3aa: CASSRSGRPNEKLFF

d_gene: .
abundance: .
j_gene: TRBJ2-2
v_gene: TRBV10-3
CDR3nt: TGTGCCATCAGTTCAAGCGGGACACCCACCGGGGAGCTGTTTTTT
CDR3aa: CAISSSGTPTGELFF

d_gene: .
abundance: .
j_gene: TRBJ2-7
v_gene: TRBV7-8
CDR3nt: TGTGCCAGCAGCTTATCGGACTACGAGCAGTACTTC
CDR3aa: CASSLSDYEQYF

d_gene: .
abundance: .
j_gene: TRBJ1-5
v_gene: TRBV5-4
CDR3nt: TGTGCCAGCAGCTTGGATGGACTCAGCAATCAGCCCCAGCATTTT
CDR3aa: CASSLDGLSNQPQHF

d_gene: TRBD1
abundance: .
j_gene: TRBJ2-7
v_gene: TRBV30
CDR3nt: TGTGCCTGGAGTGTAACCGGGACAGGGGCCTACGAGCAGTACTTC
CDR3aa: CAWSVTGTGAYEQYF

d_gene: .
abundance: .
j_gene: TRBJ1-4
v_gene: TRBV16
CDR3nt: TGTGCCAGCAGCCAATCGGGGGAAAAACTGTTTTTT
CDR3aa: CASSQSGEKLFF

d_gene: .
abundance: .
j_gene: TRBJ2-1
v_gene: TRBV2
CDR3nt: TGTGCCAGCAGTGAACAAAGCAGTGGCTCCTACAATGAGCAGTTCTTC
CDR3aa: CASSEQSSGSYNEQFF

d_gene: .
abundance: .
j_gene: TRBJ1-5
v_gene: TRBV27
CDR3nt: TGTGCCAGCAGTTTATTGGGGGAGAATCAGCCCCAGCATTTT
CDR3aa: CASSLLGENQPQHF

d_gene: TRBD2
abundance: once
j_gene: TRBJ2-1
v_gene: TRBV7-9
CDR3nt: TGTGCCAGCAGCTCCGCCCTGGGAGCGGGAGTATACAATGAGCAGTTCTTC
CDR3aa: CASSSALGAGVYNEQFF

d_gene: .
abundance: .
j_gene: TRBJ2-1
v_gene: TRBV19
CDR3nt: TGTGCCAGTAGTATGTCGTCACGTAGGGACAATGAGCAGTTCTTC
CDR3aa: CASSMSSRRDNEQFF

d_gene: .
abundance: .
j_gene: TRBJ1-5
v_gene: TRBV28
CDR3nt: TGTGCCAGCAGTTTGGGCAGGGGAGATCCTTATCAGCCCCAGCATTTT
CDR3aa: CASSLGRGDPYQPQHF

d_gene: .
abundance: .
j_gene: TRBJ2-2
v_gene: TRBV5-8
CDR3nt: TGTGCCAGCAGCTTGTTGTCGGGGATCTCCCACCGGGAGCTGTTTTTT
CDR3aa: CASSLLSGISHRELFF

d_gene: .
abundance: once
j_gene: TRBJ2-1
v_gene: TRBV7-9
CDR3nt: TGTGCCAGCAGCTTAGCCCTAGCAGCCTACAATGAGCAGTTCTTC
CDR3aa: CASSLALAAYNEQFF

d_gene: TRBD2
abundance: .
j_gene: TRBJ2-1
v_gene: TRBV28
CDR3nt: TGTGCCAGCAGTTTAACTAGCGGGTCCTACAATGAGCAGTTCTTC
CDR3aa: CASSLTSGSYNEQFF

d_gene: .
abundance: .
j_gene: TRBJ1-6
v_gene: TRBV6-2/TRBV6-3
CDR3nt: TGTGCCAGCAGTTGGTACAGGCGAAGAGAATCACCCCTCCACTTT
CDR3aa: CASSWYRRRESPLHF

d_gene: TRBD2
abundance: .
j_gene: TRBJ2-3
v_gene: TRBV19
CDR3nt: TGTGCCAGTAGTATAGGAGGGAGGGCCACAGATACGCAGTATTTT
CDR3aa: CASSIGGRATDTQYF

d_gene: .
abundance: .
j_gene: TRBJ1-1
v_gene: TRBV2
CDR3nt: TGTGCCAGCAGTTTAGCTGGGCAAAGTTTCTTT
CDR3aa: CASSLAGQSFF

d_gene: .
abundance: .
j_gene: TRBJ2-1
v_gene: TRBV10-3
CDR3nt: TGTGCCATCAGTGTGGTAGCGGAGGACGATGAGCAGTTCTTC
CDR3aa: CAISVVAEDDEQFF

d_gene: TRBD1
abundance: .
j_gene: TRBJ2-3
v_gene: TRBV5-4
CDR3nt: TGTGCCAGCAGCTCTTCGGGACAGGGGACAGATACGCAGTATTTT
CDR3aa: CASSSSGQGTDTQYF

d_gene: .
abundance: .
j_gene: TRBJ2-2
v_gene: TRBV5-1
CDR3nt: TGCGCCAGCAGCTTGGTTGGGACCTCAAGGAACACCGGGGAGCTGTTTTTT
CDR3aa: CASSLVGTSRNTGELFF

d_gene: TRBD1
abundance: .
j_gene: TRBJ2-1
v_gene: TRBV13
CDR3nt: TGTGCCAGCAGCACCACACCGGGACAGGGTTACAATGAGCAGTTCTTC
CDR3aa: CASSTTPGQGYNEQFF

d_gene: TRBD1
abundance: once
j_gene: TRBJ2-7
v_gene: TRBV9
CDR3nt: TGTGCCAGCAGCGTAGAGGACAGGGCCTTTTCCTACGAGCAGTACTTC
CDR3aa: CASSVEDRAFSYEQYF

d_gene: .
abundance: .
j_gene: TRBJ1-4
v_gene: TRBV6-6
CDR3nt: TGTGCCAGCAGTTACTCGTACGAAAAACTGTTTTTT
CDR3aa: CASSYSYEKLFF

d_gene: .
abundance: .
j_gene: TRBJ2-7
v_gene: TRBV6-5
CDR3nt: TGTGCCAGCACACAGTGGGACTCCTACGAGCAGTACTTC
CDR3aa: CASTQWDSYEQYF

d_gene: .
abundance: .
j_gene: TRBJ2-7
v_gene: TRBV11-3
CDR3nt: TGTGCCAGCAGAGCCGACAGAGTACAAACCTACGAGCAGTACTTC
CDR3aa: CASRADRVQTYEQYF

d_gene: .
abundance: .
j_gene: TRBJ2-7
v_gene: TRBV9
CDR3nt: TGTGCCAGCAGCGTAGGAGGGGCAAACGAGCAGTACTTC
CDR3aa: CASSVGGANEQYF

d_gene: .
abundance: .
j_gene: TRBJ1-1
v_gene: TRBV7-2
CDR3nt: TGTGCCAGCAGCTTAAGGAGCGGGCATAACACTGAAGCTTTCTTT
CDR3aa: CASSLRSGHNTEAFF

d_gene: .
abundance: .
j_gene: TRBJ1-1
v_gene: TRBV27
CDR3nt: TGTGCCAGCAGTTTTTCCGCGGGCCACGGGCCTCCCGGTGAAGCTTTCTTT
CDR3aa: CASSFSAGHGPPGEAFF

d_gene: TRBD2
abundance: .
j_gene: TRBJ2-1
v_gene: TRBV10-3
CDR3nt: TGTGCCATCAGTGAAGGGACTAGCGGGGCCTACAATGAGCAGTTCTTC
CDR3aa: CAISEGTSGAYNEQFF

d_gene: .
abundance: .
j_gene: TRBJ2-7
v_gene: TRBV29-1
CDR3nt: TGCAGCGTTGGGAGGACAGAAAACTACGAGCAGTACTTC
CDR3aa: CSVGRTENYEQYF

d_gene: .
abundance: .
j_gene: TRBJ1-2
v_gene: TRBV7-2
CDR3nt: TGTGCCAGCAGCCGGACAGCATTTGATGGCTACACCTTC
CDR3aa: CASSRTAFDGYTF

d_gene: .
abundance: .
j_gene: TRBJ2-7
v_gene: TRBV9
CDR3nt: TGTGCCAGCAGCCTCCGGGACACCTACGAGCAGTACTTC
CDR3aa: CASSLRDTYEQYF

d_gene: TRBD2
abundance: .
j_gene: TRBJ2-1
v_gene: TRBV6-5
CDR3nt: TGTGCCAGCAGTTACACTAGCGTTTACAATGAGCAGTTCTTC
CDR3aa: CASSYTSVYNEQFF

d_gene: TRBD1
abundance: .
j_gene: TRBJ1-3
v_gene: TRBV28
CDR3nt: TGTGCCAGCAGTTCCCCCGGACAGGGTTCTGGAAACACCATATATTTT
CDR3aa: CASSSPGQGSGNTIYF

d_gene: TRBD2
abundance: .
j_gene: TRBJ2-5
v_gene: TRBV7-2
CDR3nt: TGTGCCAGCAGCTTACGAGTGGGGGGGGAGACCCAGTACTTC
CDR3aa: CASSLRVGGETQYF